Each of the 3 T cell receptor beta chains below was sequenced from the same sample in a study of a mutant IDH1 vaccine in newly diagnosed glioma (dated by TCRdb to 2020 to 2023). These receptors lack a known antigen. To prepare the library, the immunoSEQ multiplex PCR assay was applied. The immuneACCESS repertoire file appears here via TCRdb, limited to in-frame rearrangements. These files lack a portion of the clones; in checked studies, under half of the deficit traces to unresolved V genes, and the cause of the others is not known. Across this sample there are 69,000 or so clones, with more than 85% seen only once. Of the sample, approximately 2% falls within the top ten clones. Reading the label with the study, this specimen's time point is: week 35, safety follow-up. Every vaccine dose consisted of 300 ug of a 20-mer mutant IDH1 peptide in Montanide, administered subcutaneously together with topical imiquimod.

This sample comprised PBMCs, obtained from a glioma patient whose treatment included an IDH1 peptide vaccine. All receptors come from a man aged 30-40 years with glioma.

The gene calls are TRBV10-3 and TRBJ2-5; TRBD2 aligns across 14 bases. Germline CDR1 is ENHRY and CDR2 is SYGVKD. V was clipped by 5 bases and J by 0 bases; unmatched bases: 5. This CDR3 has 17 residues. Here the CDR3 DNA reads TGTGCCATCAGTACCGGGACTAGCGGGGGAAACCAAGAGACCCAGTACTTC. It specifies CAISTGTSGGNQETQYF.

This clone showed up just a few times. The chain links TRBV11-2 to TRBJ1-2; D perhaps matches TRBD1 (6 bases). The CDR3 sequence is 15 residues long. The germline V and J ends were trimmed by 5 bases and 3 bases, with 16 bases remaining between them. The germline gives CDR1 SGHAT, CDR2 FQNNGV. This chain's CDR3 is CASSGSGGADYGYTF. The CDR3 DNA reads TGTGCCAGCAGCGGGTCCGGGGGGGCGGACTATGGCTACACCTTC.

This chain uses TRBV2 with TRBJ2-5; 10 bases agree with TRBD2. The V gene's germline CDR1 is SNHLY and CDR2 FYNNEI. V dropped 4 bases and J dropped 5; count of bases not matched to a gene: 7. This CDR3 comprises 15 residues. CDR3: CASSVLAGEYETQYF. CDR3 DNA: TGTGCCAGCAGTGTTCTAGCGGGAGAGTACGAGACCCAGTACTTC.